The 16 T cell receptor beta chains below all came from one sample that was sequenced in a study of cytomegalovirus exposure and HLA in healthy donors. The data were produced by immunoSEQ multiplex PCR, yet TCRdb's version contains in-frame clones alone and is incomplete. In the table there are 130,000 to 150,000 clones, 70% to 90% of which are singletons. The specimen was PBMCs. These TCRs come from a woman in her twenties or thirties in good health and CMV-seronegative.

This clone was seen only once. At one end the junction does not follow the germline gene, possibly because of a read error. The rearrangement links TRBV7-2 to TRBJ1-3; tentative D call: TRBD1 (5 bases). Germline-derived CDR1 and CDR2 are SGHTA and FQGNSA. The CDR3 is made up of 14 amino acids. The CDR3 region has the DNA TGCGGAGCGGGACTCCCTTACTCTGGAAACACCATATATTTT. Its translation is CGAGLPYSGNTIYF. Supplemented by reference TRBV7-2 and TRBJ1-3, the full variable domain reads GAGVSQSPSNKVTEKGKDVELRCDPISGHTALYWYRQSLGQGLEFLIYFQGNSAPDKSGLPSDRFSAERTGGSVSTLTIQRTQQEDSAVYLCGAGLPYSGNTIYFGEGSWLTVV.

This clone was seen a single time. The chain carries TRBV2 and TRBJ2-1, with TRBD2 matching 12 bases. The CDR3 is made up of 14 amino acids. Germline CDR1 and CDR2: SNHLY and FYNNEI. The V gene end was trimmed by 6 bases and the J gene end by 11 bases; junction bases not matched to a gene: 8. CDR3 nucleotide sequence: TGTGCCAGCAGAGAGAGGACTAGCGGGGAACAGCAGTTCTTC. It codes for CASRERTSGEQQFF.

The chain has TRBV7-2 and TRBJ2-7; TRBD1 matches 8 bases. The V segment lost 5 bases and the J segment 1 base; nucleotides outside the gene matches: 10. Germline V gives CDR1 SGHTA, CDR2 FQGNSA. This CDR3 is built from 16 residues. CDR3 nucleotides: TGTGCCAGCAGCCTTTTACCGGGACAGGCGTCCTACGAGCAGTACTTC. It specifies CASSLLPGQASYEQYF.

This clone came up a few times. The rearrangement joins TRBV9 to TRBJ1-4, with 7 bases matching TRBD1. V lost 5 bases and J lost 8; bases outside the gene matches: 12. Germline assignment: CDR1 SGDLS and CDR2 YYNGEE. The CDR3 covers 15 residues. CDR3 in DNA: TGTGCCAGCAGTCCCTCTGACAGGGTGGAGGAAAAACTGTTTTTT. Residues: CASSPSDRVEEKLFF.

In regard to this clone: The same CDR3 is also encoded by other DNA sequences in this sample. The chain has TRBV11-2 and TRBJ1-1; no definite D call. The V and J ends lost 2 bases and 0 bases respectively, with 4 bases between them. This CDR3 spans 13 amino acids. Germline V gene sequence: CDR1 SGHAT, CDR2 FQNNGV. This chain's CDR3 is CASSLSVNTEAFF. CDR3 nucleotide sequence: TGTGCCAGCAGCTTATCTGTGAACACTGAAGCTTTCTTT. Based on the CDR3 plus reference TRBV11-2 and TRBJ1-1, the full variable domain is EAGVAQSPRYKIIEKRQSVAFWCNPISGHATLYWYQQILGQGPKLLIQFQNNGVVDDSQLPKDRFSAERLKGVDSTLKIQPAKLEDSAVYLCASSLSVNTEAFFGQGTRLTVV.

The V gene is TRBV4-1, the J gene TRBJ1-2; TRBD1 agrees at 7 bases. The length of the CDR3 is 15 residues. V gave up 0 bases and J gave up 4 bases; unmatched junction bases: 5. CDR1 and CDR2 from the germline V gene are MGHRA and YSYEKL. CDR3 amino acids: CASSQDTGAPYGYTF. The CDR3 DNA sequence: TGCGCCAGCAGCCAAGATACAGGGGCCCCCTATGGCTACACCTTC.

This rearrangement joins TRBV2 to TRBJ2-4; 8 nucleotides line up with TRBD1. The CDR3 is made up of 14 amino acids. CDR1 and CDR2 from the germline V gene are SNHLY and FYNNEI. V gave up 7 bases and J gave up 5 bases; unmatched junction bases: 7. The CDR3 nucleotides read TGTGCCAGCAAACCGACAGGGGACCAAAACATTCAGTACTTC. Protein sequence: CASKPTGDQNIQYF.

The V and J genes are TRBV27 and TRBJ2-7; TRBD2 is a possible D gene (5 bases). This CDR3 comprises 14 residues. CDR1 and CDR2 (germline): MNHEY, SMNVEV (reference sequence). V was trimmed by 3 bases and J by 3 bases, leaving 12 bases between them. The CDR3 DNA is TGTGCCAGCAGTTTTCAGGACTCAGGCTACGAGCAGTACTTC. The encoded protein is CASSFQDSGYEQYF.

The V call is TRBV18, the J call TRBJ2-7; 8 bases fit TRBD1. V shed 4 bases, J shed 4 bases, and the junction held 9 bases outside the gene matches. The germline CDR1 and CDR2 sequences are KGHSH and LQKENI. This CDR3 is built from 15 residues. CDR3 nucleotides: TGTGCCAGCTCACTCGCCGGACAGGGCAGGTACGAGCAGTACTTC. Amino acid sequence: CASSLAGQGRYEQYF. The whole variable domain, remainder taken from reference TRBV18 and TRBJ2-7, is NAGVMQNPRHLVRRRGQEARLRCSPMKGHSHVYWYRQLPEEGLKFMVYLQKENIIDESGMPKERFSAEFPKEGPSILRIQQVVRGDSAAYFCASSLAGQGRYEQYFGPGTRLTVT.

The chain is built from TRBV11-2 and TRBJ2-5; D remains unclear. This CDR3 contains 12 residues. The germline V and J ends were trimmed by 2 bases and 4 bases, with 5 bases remaining between them. Germline CDR1 is SGHAT and CDR2 is FQNNGV. This chain's CDR3 is CASSLTGETQYF. In DNA, the CDR3 is TGTGCCAGCAGCTTAACGGGAGAGACCCAGTACTTC.

V gene TRBV6-6 combines with J gene TRBJ2-7; no firm D call. The length of the CDR3 is 14 residues. Germline CDR1 and CDR2: MNHNY and SVGAGI (reference sequence). In DNA form, the CDR3 reads TGTGCGGTGACCTCGACTGTATCCTCCTACGAGCAGTACTTC. Encoded protein: CAVTSTVSSYEQYF.

The chain combines TRBV18 with TRBJ2-2; TRBD1 agrees at 7 bases. Germline assignment: CDR1 KGHSH and CDR2 LQKENI. The length of the CDR3 is 18 residues. With V trimmed by 1 base and J by 0 bases, 8 bases remained unmatched. The CDR3 coding sequence is TGTGCCAGCTCACCACGCCGGGACAGCAAATCGAACACCGGGGAGCTGTTTTTT. Its protein is CASSPRRDSKSNTGELFF.

V is TRBV11-2 and J is TRBJ2-7, with D possibly matching TRBD1 (5 bases). Germline loops: CDR1 SGHAT, CDR2 FQNNGV. CDR3 length: 14 amino acids. Trimming removed 6 bases at V and 0 bases at J, with 12 bases between. The CDR3 sequence: CASRPYRISYEQYF. As DNA, the CDR3 is TGTGCCAGCAGGCCATACAGGATCTCCTACGAGCAGTACTTC.

This clone was seen a single time. CDR3 region: CASSFEGGEQYF. Written as DNA, the CDR3 is TGCGCCAGCAGCTTCGAGGGCGGCGAGCAGTACTTC. This chain uses TRBV5-1 with TRBJ2-7; D is perhaps TRBD2 (5 bases). CDR1 is SGHRS and CDR2 is YFSETQ in the germline V gene. The CDR3 is 12 residues long. With 2 bases removed from V and 6 bases from J, the gap between germline ends came to 9 bases.

The rearrangement links TRBV11-2 to TRBJ2-7; D may be TRBD2 (5 bases). Trimming took off 2 bases at V and 3 bases at J, with 8 bases between the two ends. Germline-derived CDR1 and CDR2 are SGHAT and FQNNGV. The CDR3 covers 13 residues. CDR3 sequence (DNA): TGTGCCAGCAGCTTAAATCGGGGCTACGAGCAGTACTTC. Translated: CASSLNRGYEQYF.

The V and J genes are TRBV6-5 and TRBJ1-1; a possible D gene is TRBD1 (6 bases). CDR1 and CDR2 from the germline V gene are MNHEY and SVGAGI. This CDR3 contains 12 residues. Trimming cost V 9 bases and J 4 bases, with 12 bases left between them. The CDR3 region has the DNA TGTGCCAGTTACAGGGTTCTCACTGAAGCTTTCTTT. This encodes CASYRVLTEAFF.